These 18 T cell receptor beta chains were all obtained from the same sample, sequenced in a study of T cells in localized non-small cell lung cancer. Produced via immunoSEQ multiplex PCR; TCRdb's table is partial and in-frame only. The sample lists around 54,000 clones, 86% occurring once. Sequenced material: peripheral blood, taken before any cancer treatment. The receptor source for this set is a male donor at least 60 years old with stage III squamous cell lung carcinoma.

V gene TRBV4-2 combines with J gene TRBJ1-5; D gene ambiguous. The length of the CDR3 is 20 residues. The germline V gene encodes CDR1 LGHNA and CDR2 YNFKEQ. V was clipped by 0 bases and J by 7 bases, with 28 bases between them. CDR3 amino acids: CASSQDPVRLDGRVYQPQHF. The CDR3 DNA reads TGTGCCAGCAGCCAAGATCCGGTTAGATTGGACGGAAGAGTGTACCAGCCCCAGCATTTT.

The chain joins TRBV18 to TRBJ2-5, with D possibly TRBD1 on 6 matching bases. Germline loops: CDR1 KGHSH, CDR2 LQKENI. CDR3 length: 13 amino acids. V was trimmed by 6 bases and J by 5 bases, leaving 13 bases between them. CDR3 bases: TGTGCCAGCTCCCCCGACAGGCAGGAGACCCAGTACTTC. The encoded protein is CASSPDRQETQYF.

This clone was counted once. The chain carries TRBV11-3 and TRBJ2-2; D call uncertain. This CDR3 is 13 amino acids long. Germline lookup yields CDR1 SGHNT and CDR2 YENEEA. The ends were cut back, 5 bases at V and 4 bases at J, with 8 bases in the middle. The CDR3 sequence: CASSADTTGELFF. DNA of the CDR3: TGTGCCAGCAGCGCGGATACCACCGGGGAGCTGTTTTTT.

The chain uses TRBV28 and TRBJ1-1; tentative D call: TRBD1 (6 bases). The germline V and J ends were trimmed by 5 bases and 5 bases, with 18 bases remaining between them. The V gene's germline CDR1 is MDHEN and CDR2 SYDVKM. This CDR3 region has 15 residues. CDR3 in amino acids: CASSLIQGGGTEAFF. In DNA, the CDR3 is TGTGCCAGCAGTCTAATACAGGGAGGAGGGACTGAAGCTTTCTTT.

This chain joins TRBV4-3 and TRBJ2-7, with D maybe TRBD1 (5 bases). V was pared by 0 bases and J by 2 bases, with 11 bases between. The CDR3 extends over 15 amino acids. CDR1 is LGHNA, CDR2 YSLEER, per germline. This chain's CDR3 is CASSQDRVSTYEQYF. DNA for the CDR3: TGCGCCAGCAGCCAAGACAGGGTCTCTACCTACGAGCAGTACTTC.

Only a few counts were recorded for this clone. The chain is built from TRBV7-9 and TRBJ1-2; D is unresolved. V was clipped by 2 bases and J by 6 bases, with 4 bases between them. The CDR3 loop spans 11 amino acids. In germline, CDR1 is SEHNR, CDR2 FQNEAQ (reference sequence). The chain's CDR3 is CASSLYHGYTF. CDR3 nucleotides: TGTGCCAGCAGCTTATACCATGGCTACACCTTC.

The chain carries TRBV19 and TRBJ1-6; D is possibly TRBD1 (5 bases). The CDR3 spans 13 residues. V lost 5 bases and J 11 bases, leaving 13 bases between the germline ends. The V gene's germline CDR1 is LNHDA and CDR2 SQIVND (reference sequence). CDR3 bases: TGTGCCAGTAGTGACCACGCAGGGACACCCCTCCACTTT. Translation gives CASSDHAGTPLHF.

The chain links TRBV5-1 to TRBJ1-1, with D possibly matching TRBD1 (5 bases). This CDR3 has 16 amino acids. CDR1 is SGHRS, CDR2 YFSETQ, per germline. Trimming removed 2 bases from V and 0 bases from J, with 14 bases in between. The CDR3 DNA is TGCGCCAGCAGCTTCGTTAGGGGTAGTATGAACACTGAAGCTTTCTTT. It encodes CASSFVRGSMNTEAFF.

The V and J genes are TRBV6-1 and TRBJ2-2; 7 nucleotides agree with TRBD1. Per germline, CDR1 MNHNS and CDR2 SASEGT. CDR3 length equals 17 residues. Unmatched junction bases numbered 14, after V lost 3 bases and J lost 7 bases. The CDR3 protein is CASSDLRQGKFYGELFF. The CDR3 DNA reads TGTGCCAGCAGTGACCTAAGACAGGGAAAGTTCTACGGGGAGCTGTTTTTT.

On this clone: The CDR3 ends on some other residue instead of the conserved phenylalanine or tryptophan, so this is likely a read error. This rearrangement joins TRBV5-1 to TRBJ1-1; 7 nucleotides align to TRBD1. CDR3 size: 15 residues. V trimming: 3 bases; J trimming: 2 bases; junction bases outside the gene matches: 7. Germline values: CDR1 SGHRS, CDR2 YFSETQ. The CDR3 sequence is CASSWGAGGNTEAFL. The CDR3 DNA follows: TGCGCCAGCAGCTGGGGTGCAGGGGGTAACACTGAAGCTTTCCTT.

In this sample, this clone turned up once. The chain recombines TRBV4-1 with TRBJ2-2; TRBD2 agrees at 9 bases. The J segment lost 0 bases and the V segment lost 3 bases, leaving 8 bases of the junction unmatched. Germline CDR1 reads MGHRA; CDR2 reads YSYEKL. CDR3 length: 18 amino acids. CDR3 residues: CASSHPGLAGSNTGELFF. DNA for the CDR3: TGCGCCAGCAGCCATCCAGGGCTAGCGGGATCGAACACCGGGGAGCTGTTTTTT.

The J gene is TRBJ2-3, the V gene TRBV7-3; 11 bases map to TRBD2. The germline V gene has CDR1 SGHTA and CDR2 FQGTGA. The V segment lost 5 bases and the J segment 0 bases; nucleotides outside the gene matches: 10. CDR3 size: 18 residues. The CDR3 sequence is CASSLLAGGPDSTDTQYF. CDR3 coding DNA: TGTGCCAGCAGCCTTTTAGCGGGGGGGCCCGATAGCACAGATACGCAGTATTTT.

The V and J genes are TRBV28 and TRBJ2-5; D possibly uses TRBD1 or TRBD2 (5 bases each). Trimming took off 3 bases at V and 1 base at J, with 15 bases between the two ends. This CDR3 has 16 amino acids. The germline CDR1 and CDR2 sequences are MDHEN and SYDVKM. The CDR3 DNA sequence: TGTGCCAGCAGTTTTGGGGCTCGGGGATCCCAAGAGACCCAGTACTTC. It translates to CASSFGARGSQETQYF.

The gene calls are TRBV16 and TRBJ2-7; D remains unclear. The germline CDR1 and CDR2 sequences are KGHSY and FQNENV. The CDR3 spans 14 residues. V was pared by 2 bases and J by 0 bases, with 8 bases between. The chain's CDR3 is CASSQEWSSYEQYF. The CDR3 DNA is TGTGCCAGCAGCCAAGAGTGGAGCTCCTACGAGCAGTACTTC.

Comment on this clone: The junction and the germline gene differ at one end; a read error may be behind it. The chain couples TRBV6-5 to TRBJ2-7, with D perhaps matching TRBD1 or TRBD2 (5 bases each). This CDR3 region has 10 residues. Germline CDR1 MNHEY, CDR2 SVGAGI. CDR3 amino acids: CASSFPRGDF. CDR3 coding DNA: TGTGCCAGCAGTTTCCCACGAGGGGACTTC.

The chain employs TRBV11-2 and TRBJ2-2; D remains unclear. The CDR3 contains 14 residues. Trimming shortened V by 2 bases and J by 3 bases, and 7 bases separated the two germline ends. CDR1 SGHAT and CDR2 FQNNGV come from the germline V gene. CDR3: CASSLSQYTGELFF. In DNA form, the CDR3 reads TGTGCCAGCAGCTTATCCCAATACACCGGGGAGCTGTTTTTT.

This clone was detected many times. V and J are TRBV2 and TRBJ1-3, with TRBD1 matching over 7 bases. This CDR3 spans 15 amino acids. V dropped 5 bases and J dropped 4; count of bases not matched to a gene: 8. Germline V gives CDR1 SNHLY, CDR2 FYNNEI. Written as DNA, the CDR3 is TGTGCCAGCAGTCCACAGGGGAAAGGAGGAAACACCATATATTTT. Encoded protein: CASSPQGKGGNTIYF.

The rearrangement links TRBV18 to TRBJ2-6; unclear D gene. Germline V CDR1 and CDR2: KGHSH, LQKENI. Trimming took 1 base from V and 0 from J, leaving 7 bases between them. The CDR3 contains 16 residues. CDR3 loop: CASSPLAASGANVLTF. In DNA, the CDR3 is TGTGCCAGCTCACCACTCGCGGCCTCTGGGGCCAACGTCCTGACTTTC.